This TCR beta chain came from a study of T cell repertoires in cytomegalovirus infection. Overall study context: Indications came from public TCR beta signatures; they pointed to CMV infection and to a matching HLA type.

Using its own MiXCR run on the reads, TCRdb lists one record per CDR3 protein. The sample has 630,000 or so distinct CDR3 sequences, 24% seen once. General study results and limits: Of the TCR beta families, the public ones yielded a cumulative frequency that identified carriers of CMV plus the relevant HLA. HLA-C-restricted TCR beta clonotypes specific for CMV led the ex vivo response.

The V and J ends lost 2 bases and 6 bases respectively, with 10 bases between them. CDR3 length: 14 residues. Germline loops: CDR1 SGHTA, CDR2 FQGNSA. As concerns this clonotype: Antigen specificity is unknown.

Sequenced sample: CD8+ T cells from PBMCs. The chain joins TRBV7-2 to TRBJ2-2, with D possibly being TRBD2 (7 bases). The sequence was collected from a human donor in good health (CMV status not recorded). Some clones in this sample may be carry-over from other donors' samples. The CDR3 coding sequence is TGTGCCAGCAGCTTATTAGGGGGGGCCGGGGAGCTGTTTTTT. Amino acids: CASSLLGGAGELFF. The complete variable domain, with remaining parts taken from reference TRBV7-2 and TRBJ2-2, reads GAGVSQSPSNKVTEKGKDVELRCDPISGHTALYWYRQSLGQGLEFLIYFQGNSAPDKSGLPSDRFSAERTGGSVSTLTIQRTQQEDSAVYLCASSLLGGAGELFFGEGSRLTVL.